These 15 T cell receptor beta chains were sequenced from one sample in a study of CD8 T cells in Susac syndrome. RNA amounts of roughly 0.45 to 1 ug underwent reverse transcription with random hexamers. TCRdb reprocessed the immunoSEQ multiplex PCR reads with MiXCR, giving one entry per CDR3 protein. The data contain 150,000 to 190,000 distinct CDR3 sequences, 90% to 95% of them seen just once; the ten biggest clones take up 0.21%. Specimen: CD8+ T cells from PBMCs. The receptors come from a human donor with multiple sclerosis.

J is TRBJ1-1 and V is TRBV9; D is perhaps TRBD1 (5 bases). The CDR3 is made up of 15 amino acids. The germline gives CDR1 SGDLS, CDR2 YYNGEE. V dropped 6 bases and J dropped 0 bases, with 15 bases sitting between them. Written as DNA, the CDR3 is TGTGCCAGCACCGAGGGAGGGACGGTGAACACTGAAGCTTTCTTT. Residues: CASTEGGTVNTEAFF.

The V and J genes are TRBV29-1 and TRBJ1-2; TRBD1 aligns across 7 bases. The CDR3 totals 11 residues. Germline-derived CDR1 and CDR2 are SQVTM and ANQGSEA. V lost 4 bases and J lost 8; bases outside the gene matches: 4. The CDR3 DNA reads TGCAGCGTTGGACAGGGTGGGGGCTACACCTTC. Protein: CSVGQGGGYTF. The variable domain in full, with the rest retrieved from reference TRBV29-1 and TRBJ1-2, is SAVISQKPSRDICQRGTSLTIQCQVDSQVTMMFWYRQQPGQSLTLIATANQGSEATYESGFVIDKFPISRPNLTFSTLTVSNMSPEDSSIYLCSVGQGGGYTFGSGTRLTVV.

The chain uses TRBV5-4 and TRBJ1-3; D is perhaps TRBD1 (5 bases). Deletions cut 4 bases from V and 0 bases from J, with 17 bases between. CDR1 SGHNT and CDR2 YYREEE come from the germline V gene (reference sequence). This CDR3 contains 17 residues. CDR3 sequence reads: CASSLLGRIDSGNTIYF. Here the CDR3 DNA reads TGTGCCAGCAGCCTCCTGGGGCGGATCGACTCTGGAAACACCATATATTTT.

The genes are TRBV5-1 and TRBJ1-2; 7 bases line up with TRBD1. The junction had 17 bases not matched to a gene; V was cut back by 2 bases and J by 4 bases. This CDR3 is built from 18 residues. Germline V gene lookup returns CDR1 SGHRS and CDR2 YFSETQ. The CDR3 region has the DNA TGCGCCAGCAGCTTAGGCCCGGCTAACAGGGGCGTTGGCTATGGCTACACCTTC. This codes for CASSLGPANRGVGYGYTF.

The table lists this clonotype with a few counts. This chain uses TRBV5-1 with TRBJ1-1, with D perhaps matching TRBD1 (6 bases). Germline V gene lookup returns CDR1 SGHRS and CDR2 YFSETQ. CDR3 length: 17 residues. Trimming pared 2 bases from V and 2 bases from J, leaving 19 bases between. The CDR3 loop is CASSFEDSEIANTEAFF. CDR3 DNA: TGCGCCAGCAGCTTCGAGGACAGCGAGATAGCAAACACTGAAGCTTTCTTT.

V usage is TRBV5-1 and J usage is TRBJ1-1, with D maybe TRBD1 (6 bases). Germline assignment: CDR1 SGHRS and CDR2 YFSETQ. V was pared by 3 bases and J by 0 bases, with 21 bases between. The CDR3 has 18 residues. The CDR3 bases are TGCGCCAGCAGCTCCCCGACCGGACAGAAACTTTTGAACACTGAAGCTTTCTTT. Translation gives CASSSPTGQKLLNTEAFF.

This clonotype is a singleton in its sample. The chain employs TRBV2 and TRBJ2-1, with unresolved D. CDR1 and CDR2 (germline): SNHLY, FYNNEI. Trimming pared 6 bases from V and 5 bases from J, leaving 14 bases between. The CDR3 contains 14 residues. The CDR3 DNA reads TGTGCCAGCAGCCCCCCAGAGGAAGACAATGAGCAGTTCTTC. The encoded protein is CASSPPEEDNEQFF.

The chain joins TRBV13 to TRBJ2-5; D is undetermined. The germline V and J ends were trimmed by 5 bases and 5 bases, with 15 bases remaining between them. The CDR3 totals 14 residues. The germline CDR1 and CDR2 sequences are PRHDT and FYEKMQ (reference sequence). Here the CDR3 reads CASSTTVQKETQYF. CDR3 DNA: TGTGCCAGCAGCACCACGGTCCAGAAGGAGACCCAGTACTTC.

The V call is TRBV20-1, the J call TRBJ1-1, with D unclear. Germline loops: CDR1 DFQATT, CDR2 SNEGSKA (reference sequence). CDR3 length: 15 residues. V lost 0 bases, J lost 0 bases, and 11 bases lay in between. The CDR3 region is CSARDYRELNTEAFF. For the CDR3, the DNA is TGCAGTGCTAGAGATTATAGAGAATTGAACACTGAAGCTTTCTTT.

This sequence joins TRBV15 and TRBJ1-2, with a tentative D call TRBD1 (6 bases). There are 12 residues in the CDR3. CDR1 and CDR2 from the germline V gene are LNHNV and YYDKDF (reference sequence). The V gene lost 5 bases and the J gene lost 5 bases, with 9 bases spanning the gap. CDR3 nucleotides: TGTGCCACCAGCGGCACAGGGTATGGCTACACCTTC. Amino acids: CATSGTGYGYTF.

This clonotype was detected a few times. The V and J genes are TRBV28 and TRBJ1-1; D not resolved. Trimming stripped 3 bases from V and 1 base from J, with 6 bases between. Germline assignment: CDR1 MDHEN and CDR2 SYDVKM. CDR3 length equals 13 residues. CDR3 amino acids: CASSFRTNTEAFF. CDR3 DNA: TGTGCCAGCAGTTTTCGTACGAACACTGAAGCTTTCTTT.

The chain employs TRBV6-6 and TRBJ1-1, with unresolved D. Trimming removed 2 bases at V and 7 bases at J, with 5 bases between. CDR3 length: 11 amino acids. Germline V gives CDR1 MNHNY, CDR2 SVGAGI (reference sequence). The CDR3 region has the DNA TGTGCCAGCAGTTACACGAATGAAGCTTTCTTT. This translates into CASSYTNEAFF.

The genes are TRBV6-6 and TRBJ1-5, with D hard to call. Germline CDR1 reads MNHNY; CDR2 reads SVGAGI (reference sequence). Trimming stripped 5 bases from V and 9 bases from J, with 17 bases between. This CDR3 region has 14 residues. CDR3 loop: CASSTGVLDRPQHF. As DNA, the CDR3 is TGTGCCAGCAGTACGGGAGTTCTCGATCGGCCCCAGCATTTT.

This clonotype was seen just once. This chain connects TRBV10-3 to TRBJ2-7, with 7 bases matching TRBD1. CDR1 is ENHRY, CDR2 SYGVKD, per germline. V gave up 11 bases and J gave up 0 bases; unmatched junction bases: 10. The CDR3 runs 14 residues. This CDR3 reads CAPLDRVFSYEQYF. In nucleotides, the CDR3 is TGTGCCCCTCTTGACAGGGTCTTCTCCTACGAGCAGTACTTC.

The chain uses TRBV5-1 and TRBJ2-3, with a possible D match to TRBD1 (5 bases). Germline V CDR1 and CDR2: SGHRS, YFSETQ. The length of the CDR3 is 16 residues. V lost 4 bases, J lost 2 bases, and 17 bases lay in between. For the CDR3, the DNA is TGCGCCAGCAGCCCGCTGGGTGACAGATCCACAGATACGCAGTATTTT. Translating it yields CASSPLGDRSTDTQYF.